This T cell receptor beta chain was retrieved from a study of T cell changes during pregnancy in multiple sclerosis. Clones were read by immunoSEQ multiplex PCR, and TCRdb kept only the in-frame ones, dropping some. The sample carries 70,000 to 95,000 clones, about 90% recorded once. Germline V gene data show CDR1 as SGHAT and CDR2 as FQNNGV. V shed 5 bases and J shed 4 bases, with 15 bases lying between them. This CDR3 is built from 14 residues. This sample comprised CD4+ T cells from peripheral blood mononuclear cells, obtained in the second trimester of pregnancy. The TCR was taken from a female donor with multiple sclerosis, enrolled in a pregnancy study. The chain joins TRBV11-2 to TRBJ2-7; tentative D call: TRBD1 (6 bases). The chain's CDR3 is CASSMNTRGYEQYF. CDR3 bases: TGTGCCAGCAGCATGAACACTAGGGGGTACGAGCAGTACTTC.